The 3 T cell receptor beta chains reported below all come from one sample, sequenced in a study of cytomegalovirus exposure and HLA in healthy donors (TCRdb year 2017). To prepare the library, the immunoSEQ multiplex PCR assay was applied. A mixture of 60 forward primers for TCR Vbeta segments and 13 reverse primers for TCR Jbeta segments was used in the multiplex PCR. TCRdb limited this immuneACCESS table to in-frame rearrangements with V and J called. A share of clones is missing; checked studies link under half to unresolved V genes, and the rest is unexplained. The sample contains about 83,000 clones, roughly four fifths of them found a single time. Around 1.8% of the sample is in the top ten clones. Input material: PBMCs. These receptor sequences come from a woman aged 25-40 years in good health and CMV-seronegative.

This rearrangement joins TRBV27 to TRBJ2-1; the D is unclear. CDR1 MNHEY and CDR2 SMNVEV come from the germline V gene (reference sequence). V was shortened by 2 bases and J by 3 bases, with 11 bases between the two germline ends. There are 15 residues in the CDR3. The DNA for the CDR3 is TGTGCCAGCAGTTTAGTTCCTATCAACTACAATGAGCAGTTCTTC. It encodes CASSLVPINYNEQFF.

The chain couples TRBV9 to TRBJ2-5, with D possibly being TRBD2 (6 bases). This CDR3 has 17 residues. V dropped 0 bases and J dropped 0 bases, with 15 bases sitting between them. Germline assignment: CDR1 SGDLS and CDR2 YYNGEE. CDR3: CASSVGKRATYQETQYF. CDR3 nucleotides: TGTGCCAGCAGCGTAGGGAAGCGGGCGACGTACCAAGAGACCCAGTACTTC.

The rearrangement uses TRBV4-3 and TRBJ2-7; the match to TRBD2 covers 12 bases. The CDR3 is 16 amino acids. Germline V CDR1 and CDR2: LGHNA, YSLEER. The trim removed 1 base at V and 3 bases at J, leaving 4 bases unmatched. In DNA form, the CDR3 reads TGCGCCAGCAGCCAAGGGACTAGCGGGAATCTCTACGAGCAGTACTTC. Translated: CASSQGTSGNLYEQYF.